This T cell receptor beta chain was sequenced in a study of graft-versus-host responses after intestinal transplantation. Study-wide results and caveats: Across patients carrying graft-donor T cell macrochimerism, allografts held high graft-versus-host to host-versus-graft clonal ratios.

The protocol was immunoSEQ multiplex PCR, while the TCRdb copy is restricted to in-frame clones and leaves out a portion. The sample has roughly 14,000 clones, 25% to 30% seen once. CDR3 length equals 12 residues. Germline V gives CDR1 MNHNS, CDR2 SASEGT. Trimming cost V 6 bases and J 5 bases, with 10 bases left between them. This sequence joins TRBV6-1 and TRBJ2-5; D could derive from TRBD1 or TRBD2 (5 bases each). The TCR comes from a human patient who received an intestinal transplant. Sample: alloreactive CD4+ T cells from a mixed lymphocyte reaction culture, taken before intestinal transplant. The subset here: CFSE-low proliferating T cells sorted from roughly six-day pre-transplant mixed lymphocyte reaction (GvH or HvG direction). CDR3 sequence (DNA): TGTGCCAGCAGACGGGGCCGGGAGACCCAGTACTTC. This gives the protein CASRRGRETQYF.